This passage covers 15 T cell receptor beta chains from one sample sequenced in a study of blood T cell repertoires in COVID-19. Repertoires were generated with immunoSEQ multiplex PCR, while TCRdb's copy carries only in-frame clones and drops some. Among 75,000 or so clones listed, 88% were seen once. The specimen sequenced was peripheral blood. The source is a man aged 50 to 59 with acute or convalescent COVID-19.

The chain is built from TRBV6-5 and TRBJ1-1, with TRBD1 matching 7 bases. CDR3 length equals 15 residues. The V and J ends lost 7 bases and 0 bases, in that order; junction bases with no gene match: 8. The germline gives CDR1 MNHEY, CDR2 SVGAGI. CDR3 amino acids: CASNTGAALNTEAFF. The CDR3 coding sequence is TGTGCCAGCAATACAGGGGCCGCCCTGAACACTGAAGCTTTCTTT.

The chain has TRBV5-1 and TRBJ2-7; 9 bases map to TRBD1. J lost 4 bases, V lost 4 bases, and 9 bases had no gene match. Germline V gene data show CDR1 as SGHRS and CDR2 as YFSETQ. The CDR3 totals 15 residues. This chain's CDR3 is CASSPRRDRAYEQYF. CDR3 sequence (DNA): TGCGCCAGCAGCCCCAGGAGGGACAGGGCTTACGAGCAGTACTTC.

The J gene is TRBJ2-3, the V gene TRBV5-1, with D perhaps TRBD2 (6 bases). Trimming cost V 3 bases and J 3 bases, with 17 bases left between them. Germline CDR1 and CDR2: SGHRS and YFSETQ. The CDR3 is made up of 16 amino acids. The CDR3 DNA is TGCGCCAGCAGCTCCCAGTGGGGGGTCCCTACAGATACGCAGTATTTT. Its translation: CASSSQWGVPTDTQYF.

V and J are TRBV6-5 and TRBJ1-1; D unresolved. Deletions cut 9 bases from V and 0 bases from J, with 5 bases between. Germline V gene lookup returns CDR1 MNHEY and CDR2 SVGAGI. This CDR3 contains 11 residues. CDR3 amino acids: CASYLNTEAFF. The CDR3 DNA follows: TGTGCCAGTTATTTGAACACTGAAGCTTTCTTT.

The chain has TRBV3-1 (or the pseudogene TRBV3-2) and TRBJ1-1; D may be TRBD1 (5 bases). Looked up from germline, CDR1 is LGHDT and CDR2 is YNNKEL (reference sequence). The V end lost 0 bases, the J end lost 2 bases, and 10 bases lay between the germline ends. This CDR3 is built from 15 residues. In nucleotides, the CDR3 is TGTGCCAGCAGCCAAGACAGGGTAGAAAACACTGAAGCTTTCTTT. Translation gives CASSQDRVENTEAFF.

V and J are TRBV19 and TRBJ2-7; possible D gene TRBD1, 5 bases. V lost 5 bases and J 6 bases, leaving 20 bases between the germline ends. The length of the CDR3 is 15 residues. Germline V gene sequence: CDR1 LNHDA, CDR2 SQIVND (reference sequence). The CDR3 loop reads CASSYDRQGRGEQYF. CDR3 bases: TGTGCCAGTAGTTACGATCGGCAGGGAAGAGGCGAGCAGTACTTC.

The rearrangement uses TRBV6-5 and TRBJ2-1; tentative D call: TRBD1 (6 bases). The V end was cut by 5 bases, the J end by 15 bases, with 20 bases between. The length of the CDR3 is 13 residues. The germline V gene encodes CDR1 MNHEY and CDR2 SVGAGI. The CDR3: CASSLSSEGVGFF. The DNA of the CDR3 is TGTGCCAGCAGTCTGTCCTCTGAGGGGGTTGGGTTCTTC.

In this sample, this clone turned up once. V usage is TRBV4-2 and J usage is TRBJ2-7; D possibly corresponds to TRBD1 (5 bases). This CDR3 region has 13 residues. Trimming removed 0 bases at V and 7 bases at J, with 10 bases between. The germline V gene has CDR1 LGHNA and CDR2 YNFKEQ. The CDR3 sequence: CASSQDAGREQYF. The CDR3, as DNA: TGTGCCAGCAGCCAAGATGCAGGGCGGGAGCAGTACTTC.

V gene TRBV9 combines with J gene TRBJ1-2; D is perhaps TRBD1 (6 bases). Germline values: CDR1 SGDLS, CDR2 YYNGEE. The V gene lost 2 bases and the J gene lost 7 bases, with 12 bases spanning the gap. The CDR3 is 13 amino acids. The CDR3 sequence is CASSVGGARGYTF. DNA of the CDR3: TGTGCCAGCAGCGTTGGGGGGGCGCGTGGCTACACCTTC.

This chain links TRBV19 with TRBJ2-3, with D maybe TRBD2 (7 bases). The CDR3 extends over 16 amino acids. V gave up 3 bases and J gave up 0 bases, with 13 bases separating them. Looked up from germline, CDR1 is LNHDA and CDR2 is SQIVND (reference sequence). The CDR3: CASSIGAGASTDTQYF. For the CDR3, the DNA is TGTGCCAGTAGTATTGGGGCGGGGGCCAGCACAGATACGCAGTATTTT. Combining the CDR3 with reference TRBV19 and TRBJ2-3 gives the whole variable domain DGGITQSPKYLFRKEGQNVTLSCEQNLNHDAMYWYRQDPGQGLRLIYYSQIVNDFQKGDIAEGYSVSREKKESFPLTVTSAQKNPTAFYLCASSIGAGASTDTQYFGPGTRLTVL.

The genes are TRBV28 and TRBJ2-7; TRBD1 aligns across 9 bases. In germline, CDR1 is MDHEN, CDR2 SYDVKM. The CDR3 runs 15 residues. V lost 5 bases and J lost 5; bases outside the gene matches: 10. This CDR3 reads CASSTLLQGAHEQYF. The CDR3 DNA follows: TGTGCCAGCAGTACATTATTACAGGGGGCCCACGAGCAGTACTTC.

CDR3 nucleotides: TGCGCCAGCAGCTCGGGACTAGCCTGGGAGACCCAGTACTTC. This translates into CASSSGLAWETQYF. The gene calls are TRBV5-1 and TRBJ2-5, with 9 positions matching TRBD2. Germline V lookup: CDR1 SGHRS, CDR2 YFSETQ. This CDR3 comprises 14 residues. J lost 5 bases, V lost 3 bases, and 5 bases had no gene match.

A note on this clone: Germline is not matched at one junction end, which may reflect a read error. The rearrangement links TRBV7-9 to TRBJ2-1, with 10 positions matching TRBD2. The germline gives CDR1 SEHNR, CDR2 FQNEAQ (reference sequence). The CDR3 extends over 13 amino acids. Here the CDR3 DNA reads TGTGCCACCAGCGGGGGGGCCGTCCGTGAGCAGTTCTTC. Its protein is CATSGGAVREQFF.

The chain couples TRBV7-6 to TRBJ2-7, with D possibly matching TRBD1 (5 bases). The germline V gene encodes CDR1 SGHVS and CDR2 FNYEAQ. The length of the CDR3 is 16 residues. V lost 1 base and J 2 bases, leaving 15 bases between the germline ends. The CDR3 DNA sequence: TGTGCCAGCAGCTTAGATGGGGCAGTGCAAACCTACGAGCAGTACTTC. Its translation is CASSLDGAVQTYEQYF. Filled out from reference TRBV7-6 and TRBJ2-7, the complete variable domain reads GAGVSQSPRYKVTKRGQDVALRCDPISGHVSLYWYRQALGQGPEFLTYFNYEAQQDKSGLPNDRFSAERPEGSISTLTIQRTEQRDSAMYRCASSLDGAVQTYEQYFGPGTRLTVT.

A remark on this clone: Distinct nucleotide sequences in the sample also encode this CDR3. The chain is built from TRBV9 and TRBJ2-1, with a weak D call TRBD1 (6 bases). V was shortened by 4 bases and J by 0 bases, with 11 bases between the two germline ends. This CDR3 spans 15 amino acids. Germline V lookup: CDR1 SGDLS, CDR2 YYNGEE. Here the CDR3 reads CASSPTGSSYNEQFF. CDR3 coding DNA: TGTGCCAGCAGCCCAACAGGGAGCTCCTACAATGAGCAGTTCTTC.